This T cell receptor beta chain was sequenced for a study of control samples from healthy donors and cancer patients. The CDR3 has 13 amino acids. Germline lookup yields CDR1 MNHNY and CDR2 SVGAGI (reference sequence). With V trimmed by 10 bases and J by 2 bases, 4 bases remained unmatched. TCRdb's table, derived via immunoSEQ multiplex PCR, lists solely in-frame clones and lacks some. The sample lists some 110,000 clones; 88% were seen once. Regarding this clone: At the DNA level, this CDR3 is encoded by other sequences in the same sample as well.

The receptor was isolated from a woman in her seventies in good health. J is TRBJ2-2 and V is TRBV6-6, with 7 positions matching TRBD1. Sample: blood. In DNA form, the CDR3 reads TGTGCCAAAAGGACAGGTAACACCGGGGAGCTGTTTTTT. Its protein is CAKRTGNTGELFF.